This TCR beta chain was identified in a study of T-cell memory formation after mild COVID-19. One entry per CDR3 protein results from TCRdb running MiXCR on the 5' RACE reads. The repertoire consists of 180,000 or so distinct CDR3 sequences, with more than 9% occurring once and the leading ten covering approximately 3.8%. CDR1 and CDR2 from the germline V gene are MNHEY and SMNVEV (reference sequence). V dropped 4 bases and J dropped 4 bases, with 13 bases sitting between them. CDR3 size: 14 residues. This clonotype was seen only a few times. The material sequenced was PBMCs or a T cell subset sorted from them (not recorded which). V is TRBV27 and J is TRBJ2-5, with D perhaps matching TRBD1 (6 bases). The sequence derives from a man aged 18 to 29 who had mild COVID-19 (a few samples of this study predate the infection). Cell type and time point are not known. CDR3 DNA: TGTGCCAGCAGTTCAACAGGGTTGGGAGAGACCCAGTACTTC. Translation gives CASSSTGLGETQYF.